These T cell receptor beta chains were read from a single sample in a study of blood T cell repertoires in COVID-19. Clones were read by immunoSEQ multiplex PCR, and TCRdb kept only the in-frame ones, dropping some. The sample carries 200,000 to 250,000 clones, 65% to 85% recorded once. The specimen sequenced was PBMCs or T cells enriched from blood (not recorded which). The receptors shown here come from a middle-aged woman with acute COVID-19. Both conserved end residues are part of each CDR3. A D gene is named only where the DNA matches it firmly. Not all rows give a size; the values are once, few, many and, for expanded clones, a class.

TRBV6-2/TRBV6-3	-	TRBJ2-2	-	TGTGCCAGCAGTTACAGTGGGCCGGGGGAGCTGTTTTTT	CASSYSGPGELFF
TRBV30	-	TRBJ2-4	once	TGTGCCTGGAGTCCTGGGCCAGCCAAAAACATTCAGTACTTC	CAWSPGPAKNIQYF
TRBV28	-	TRBJ1-2	many	TGTGCCAGCAGCCAGGGAGGGACCGCTAACTATGGCTACACCTTC	CASSQGGTANYGYTF
TRBV5-6	TRBD2	TRBJ2-3	-	TGTGCCAGCAGCTCCCCGACTAGCCCAAGCACAGATACGCAGTATTTT	CASSSPTSPSTDTQYF
TRBV2	TRBD1	TRBJ1-4	-	TGTGCCAGCAGTGTAGACAGGGTTGATGTCGGTGAAAAACTGTTTTTT	CASSVDRVDVGEKLFF
TRBV30	-	TRBJ1-5	-	TGTGCCTGGACCGATAGGCAGGGGCAGCCCCAGCATTTT	CAWTDRQGQPQHF
TRBV7-3	TRBD2	TRBJ2-1	-	TGTGCCAGCAGCTTAAGTGGTAGCGGGACCTACAATGAGCAGTTCTTC	CASSLSGSGTYNEQFF
TRBV2	TRBD2	TRBJ2-1	-	TGTGCCAGCAGTGGAATCCTGCCTAGCGGTAATGAGCAGTTCTTC	CASSGILPSGNEQFF
TRBV27	TRBD2	TRBJ2-3	-	TGTGCCAGCAGTACTATTGGCGGGAGGGCAGATACGCAGTATTTT	CASSTIGGRADTQYF
TRBV7-9	-	TRBJ2-7	-	TGTGCCAGCAGCTTAATTGGGCTAACCTACGAGCAGTACTTC	CASSLIGLTYEQYF
TRBV29-1	TRBD1	TRBJ1-2	-	TGCAGCGTTAGAGGACAGGGCGTAGGGGGCTACACCTTC	CSVRGQGVGGYTF
TRBV7-2	-	TRBJ2-3	-	TGTGCCAGCAGCTCCACTATCCGCGCAGATACGCAGTATTTT	CASSSTIRADTQYF
TRBV2	TRBD1	TRBJ2-3	-	TGTGCCAGCATTGAGCTGGGACAGAACACAGATACGCAGTATTTT	CASIELGQNTDTQYF
TRBV2	TRBD2	TRBJ2-1	once	TGTGCCAGCAGTGCGGGACTAGCGGGAATTGAGCAGTTCTTC	CASSAGLAGIEQFF
TRBV29-1	TRBD1	TRBJ2-1	few	TGCAGCGATTTGGGACAGGGGATCGGTGAGCAGTTCTTC	CSDLGQGIGEQFF
TRBV14	-	TRBJ1-1	-	TGTGCCAGCAGCCGATTTACAGGGAGGGGAAATATGAACACTGAAGCTTTCTTT	CASSRFTGRGNMNTEAFF
TRBV30	TRBD2	TRBJ2-1	-	TGTGCCTGGAGTCTTTCGGCTAGCGGGAGGATTAATGAGCAGTTCTTC	CAWSLSASGRINEQFF
TRBV2	-	TRBJ1-1	-	TGTGCCAGCAGGGACACCCACACTGAAGCTTTCTTT	CASRDTHTEAFF
TRBV19	-	TRBJ1-5	-	TGTGCCAGTAGTGTCAGGGGTCAGCCCCAGCATTTT	CASSVRGQPQHF
TRBV7-2	-	TRBJ1-2	-	TGTGCCAGCAGCTCCAGGGACCCACGGGGGATCTATGGCTACACCTTC	CASSSRDPRGIYGYTF
TRBV5-8	TRBD1	TRBJ1-5	-	TGTGCCAGCAGCCCTGGACAGGGGGGCAATCAGCCCCAGCATTTT	CASSPGQGGNQPQHF
TRBV28	-	TRBJ2-3	-	TGTGCCAGCATCGGGCCAGGGGTAATGGGGGGCACAGATACGCAGTATTTT	CASIGPGVMGGTDTQYF
TRBV5-1	TRBD2	TRBJ2-1	few	TGCGCCAGCAGCTTGAAAGCGGGAGACCCCTACAATGAGCAGTTCTTC	CASSLKAGDPYNEQFF
TRBV29-1	TRBD1	TRBJ1-1	-	TGCAGCGGGATAACAGGGGGCACTGAAGCTTTCTTT	CSGITGGTEAFF
TRBV30	-	TRBJ1-2	-	TGTGCCTGGAGAAGGGGAAGCTATGGCTACACCTTC	CAWRRGSYGYTF
TRBV5-5	TRBD2	TRBJ2-2	-	TGTGCCAGCAGTCGTTTCGCGGGAGGGCCTGACACCGGGGAGCTGTTTTTT	CASSRFAGGPDTGELFF
TRBV7-9	TRBD1	TRBJ2-7	-	TGTGCCAGCAGCTTAAGTCGGACAGGCGGGCAAGAGCAGTACTTC	CASSLSRTGGQEQYF
TRBV5-1	TRBD2	TRBJ2-3	-	TGCGCCAGCAAATCGGGAGGGCCTACAGATACGCAGTATTTT	CASKSGGPTDTQYF
TRBV27	TRBD1	TRBJ1-6	-	TGTGCCAGCAGCCAGACAGGGGGCAATTCACCCCTCCACTTT	CASSQTGGNSPLHF
TRBV13	-	TRBJ2-1	-	TGTGCCAGCAGCTCCCCTCGAGAGAGCTCCTACAATGAGCAGTTCTTC	CASSSPRESSYNEQFF
TRBV14	-	TRBJ1-2	-	TGTGCCAGTGGGGCAGTGGTCACTGGGGGCTACACCTTC	CASGAVVTGGYTF
TRBV9	TRBD2	TRBJ2-3	-	TGTGCCAGCAGCCGAGGCGGGAGGGCCGGCACAGATACGCAGTATTTT	CASSRGGRAGTDTQYF
TRBV5-5	-	TRBJ1-2	-	TGTGCCAGCAGCTTGGACCTAGGGATCGGGAATGGCTACACCTTC	CASSLDLGIGNGYTF
TRBV7-2	-	TRBJ1-3	-	TGTGCCAGCAGCTTAAATCCAGGCAGGGCAAGCTCTGGAAACACCATATATTTT	CASSLNPGRASSGNTIYF
TRBV7-8	-	TRBJ2-2	-	TGTGCCAGCAGCCCCTCTGGGGCGTCCGGGGAGCTGTTTTTT	CASSPSGASGELFF
TRBV6-1	TRBD1	TRBJ1-2	-	TGTGCCAGCAGTGGACGGAGACCTGGGACAGGATATGGCTACACCTTC	CASSGRRPGTGYGYTF
TRBV2	TRBD2	TRBJ2-3	-	TGTGCCAGCAGTGGCCCTAGCGGGGGGGTCACAGATACGCAGTATTTT	CASSGPSGGVTDTQYF
TRBV6-4	TRBD1	TRBJ2-2	many	TGTGCCAGCAGTGACTCGGGACAGGGGGCCACCGGGGAGCTGTTTTTT	CASSDSGQGATGELFF
TRBV5-4	-	TRBJ2-7	once	TGTGCCAGCAGCCCCAGAGGAGGGGGCGCCTACGAGCAGTACTTC	CASSPRGGGAYEQYF
TRBV4-2	TRBD1	TRBJ1-1	-	TGTGCCAGCAGCCAAGATTTAGGACAGGGAGGCACTGAAGCTTTCTTT	CASSQDLGQGGTEAFF
TRBV12-3/TRBV12-4	-	TRBJ1-3	-	TGTGCCAGCAGGCTAAGGGGGAGAGACACCATATATTTT	CASRLRGRDTIYF
TRBV19	-	TRBJ2-1	-	TGTGCCACCGGTTCGTCCAATGAGCAGTTCTTC	CATGSSNEQFF
TRBV6-5	-	TRBJ2-1	-	TGTGCCAGCAGCCTTCGAGACATTTCCTACAATGAGCAGTTCTTC	CASSLRDISYNEQFF
TRBV6-5	-	TRBJ2-5	-	TGTGCCAGCAGTATCGGGTCCCAAGAGACCCAGTACTTC	CASSIGSQETQYF
TRBV19	-	TRBJ2-7	-	TGTGCCAGTAGTATAAGCTCCAGGTCGTCGCACGAGCAGTACTTC	CASSISSRSSHEQYF
TRBV19	-	TRBJ2-3	-	TGTGCCAGTAGTACCGATCAAAGGACAAGGAGCACAGATACGCAGTATTTT	CASSTDQRTRSTDTQYF
TRBV28	-	TRBJ1-1	-	TGTGCCAGCAGTGCTCCGGGACAGAACACTGAAGCTTTCTTT	CASSAPGQNTEAFF
TRBV7-9	TRBD1	TRBJ2-1	-	TGTGCCAGCGGGGACAGGGACTACAATGAGCAGTTCTTC	CASGDRDYNEQFF
TRBV7-3	TRBD2	TRBJ2-1	-	TGTGCCAGCAGCTTAGGTGGCGGGAGTATAGATGAGCAGTTCTTC	CASSLGGGSIDEQFF
TRBV19	-	TRBJ2-2	few	TGTGCCAGTAGCACTACAGGGAACACCGGGGAGCTGTTTTTT	CASSTTGNTGELFF
TRBV7-9	TRBD1	TRBJ1-1	-	TGTGCCAGCATCGGAGGACAGGGAGGGGTGAACACTGAAGCTTTCTTT	CASIGGQGGVNTEAFF
TRBV28	TRBD2	TRBJ2-7	-	TGTGCCAGCAGTCTACTCGGGGGGGGGACCTACGAGCAGTACTTC	CASSLLGGGTYEQYF
TRBV2	TRBD2	TRBJ2-7	-	TGTGCCAGCAGCCCCCTCACGGGGGGAACCTACGAGCAGTACTTC	CASSPLTGGTYEQYF
TRBV7-2	TRBD1	TRBJ1-5	-	TGTGCCAGCAGCCCGACAGGGGGCAGGAATCAGCCCCAGCATTTT	CASSPTGGRNQPQHF
TRBV6-1	-	TRBJ1-5	-	TGTGCCAGCAGTGAAGCGAGGCGGATTAATCAGCCCCAGCATTTT	CASSEARRINQPQHF
TRBV2	TRBD1	TRBJ1-1	-	TGTGCCAGCAGTGAAGTTGGGACAGGGAGCACTGAAGCTTTCTTT	CASSEVGTGSTEAFF
TRBV9	-	TRBJ1-3	-	TGTGCCAGCAGCGTAGTAGGGGCTAGTACCGGCACCATATATTTT	CASSVVGASTGTIYF
TRBV6-5	TRBD1	TRBJ1-1	-	TGTGCCAGCAGGGGACAGGGCGCTGAAGCTTTCTTT	CASRGQGAEAFF
TRBV19	-	TRBJ1-1	-	TGTGCCAGTAGTATCTACAGGGTGGGCGGGACTGAAGCTTTCTTT	CASSIYRVGGTEAFF
TRBV19	-	TRBJ1-6	-	TGTGCCAGCACAGGGACGCCGAATTCACCCCTCCACTTT	CASTGTPNSPLHF